This record looks at one T cell receptor beta chain sequence and its context. The data belong to a study of shared clonotypes between healthy human individuals. Deletions cut 2 bases from V and 2 bases from J, with 14 bases between. Germline V gives CDR1 MNHEY, CDR2 SVGAGI. The CDR3 is made up of 16 amino acids. Profiling relied on immunoSEQ multiplex PCR, and the TCRdb table lists in-frame clones only, not all of them. The table includes some 980,000 clones, approximately 80% detected once. This TCR came from a man aged 18 to 30 in good health. The sample comprised memory CD4+ T cells sorted from blood. Subset defined: CD45RA-negative fraction. This chain joins TRBV6-5 and TRBJ2-3; the D gene is possibly TRBD2 (5 bases). CDR3 protein: CASSYGLADNTDTQYF. CDR3 sequence (DNA): TGTGCCAGCAGTTACGGCCTAGCAGATAACACAGATACGCAGTATTTT.